The 25 T cell receptor beta chains below all came from one sample that was sequenced in a study of blood T cell repertoires in COVID-19. Sequenced by immunoSEQ multiplex PCR; TCRdb stores in-frame clones only, minus some. Of more than 300,000 clones in the sample, around nine tenths are singletons; the top ten hold almost 4%. Sequenced sample: PBMCs or T cells enriched from blood (not recorded which). The receptors derive from a woman in her twenties or thirties who had been exposed to COVID-19.

The chain carries TRBV15 and TRBJ1-1, with D possibly TRBD1 on 5 matching bases. V dropped 7 bases and J dropped 0 bases, with 9 bases sitting between them. The CDR3 contains 13 residues. Germline loops: CDR1 LNHNV, CDR2 YYDKDF (reference sequence). The CDR3 spells CATTSGLNTEAFF. The CDR3 DNA sequence: TGTGCCACCACCTCAGGGCTGAACACTGAAGCTTTCTTT.

V usage is TRBV5-5 and J usage is TRBJ2-2; the match to TRBD1 covers 7 bases. From germline, CDR1 is SGHKS and CDR2 YYEKEE (reference sequence). The CDR3 has 16 residues. Trimming cost V 2 bases and J 1 base; bases outside gene matches: 5. The DNA of the CDR3 is TGTGCCAGCAGCTTCCAGACAGGGCTGAACACCGGGGAGCTGTTTTTT. It specifies CASSFQTGLNTGELFF. Supplemented by reference TRBV5-5 and TRBJ2-2, the full variable domain reads DAGVTQSPTHLIKTRGQQVTLRCSPISGHKSVSWYQQVLGQGPQFIFQYYEKEERGRGNFPDRFSARQFPNYSSELNVNALLLGDSALYLCASSFQTGLNTGELFFGEGSRLTVL.

The chain links TRBV6-5 to TRBJ1-3; a weak D match, TRBD1 (5 bases). V lost 5 bases to trimming and J lost 0 bases, with 11 bases between them. The CDR3 consists of 15 residues. CDR1 and CDR2 (germline): MNHEY, SVGAGI. The CDR3 here is CASSPRGSSGNTIYF. CDR3 nucleotides: TGTGCCAGCAGTCCCCGGGGGAGCTCTGGAAACACCATATATTTT.

The chain combines TRBV18 with TRBJ1-2, with 11 bases fitting TRBD1. The ends lost 4 bases at V and 8 bases at J; junction bases unmatched: 3. The CDR3 covers 13 residues. The germline gives CDR1 KGHSH, CDR2 LQKENI. CDR3 DNA sequence: TGTGCCAGCTCACGGGGGACAGGGGGAGGCTACACCTTC. Translation gives CASSRGTGGGYTF.

This sequence joins TRBV4-1 and TRBJ1-2; D might be TRBD1 (5 bases). Germline CDR1 reads MGHRA; CDR2 reads YSYEKL. This CDR3 spans 15 amino acids. Trimming removed 2 bases from V and 0 bases from J, with 10 bases in between. The CDR3 loop is CASSQSDTANYGYTF. Written as DNA, the CDR3 is TGCGCCAGCAGCCAATCGGACACAGCTAACTATGGCTACACCTTC.

V gene TRBV5-1 combines with J gene TRBJ1-5; 7 nucleotides match TRBD1. Germline trimming cut 4 bases from V and 7 bases from J; bases unmatched to any gene: 11. Per germline, CDR1 SGHRS and CDR2 YFSETQ. This CDR3 region has 15 residues. As DNA, the CDR3 is TGCGCCAGCAGCCTAGGTACAGGGGTAGGGCAGCCCCAGCATTTT. It specifies CASSLGTGVGQPQHF.

CDR3 protein: CASRSSRGLAEKLFF. In nucleotides, the CDR3 is TGTGCCAGCAGGTCGAGCAGGGGGCTAGCGGAAAAACTGTTTTTT. V is TRBV2 and J is TRBJ1-4; TRBD1 aligns across 8 bases. Germline V gives CDR1 SNHLY, CDR2 FYNNEI. There are 15 residues in the CDR3. J was trimmed by 8 bases and V by 6 bases; bases with no gene match: 11.

The chain couples TRBV2 to TRBJ2-4; possibly TRBD2 for D (6 bases). The CDR3 runs 13 residues. Looked up from germline, CDR1 is SNHLY and CDR2 is FYNNEI. Trimming left V 2 bases short and J 9 bases short, with 11 bases between. The CDR3 region is CASSELEGGIQYF. The CDR3 DNA follows: TGTGCCAGCAGTGAATTGGAGGGTGGCATTCAGTACTTC.

CDR3 DNA: TGCGCCAGCAGTCTTGTGGGCGGGGGGGAAAGCGAGCAGTACTTC. Amino acids: CASSLVGGGESEQYF. The rearrangement joins TRBV23-1 to TRBJ2-7; 9 nucleotides align to TRBD2. TRBV23-1 is classed as an ORF, of uncertain function. After removal of 4 bases from V and 6 bases from J, the junction contained 10 bases not matched to a gene. The CDR3 is 15 amino acids.

The V and J genes are TRBV20-1 and TRBJ2-7; 13 bases line up with TRBD2. V lost 3 bases to trimming and J lost 4 bases; unmatched junction nucleotides: 6. This CDR3 region has 15 residues. Per the germline V gene, CDR1 is DFQATT and CDR2 is SNEGSKA (reference sequence). This chain's CDR3 is CSASKLAGGQYEQYF. CDR3 in DNA: TGCAGTGCTAGTAAACTAGCGGGGGGGCAATACGAGCAGTACTTC.

The rearrangement joins TRBV4-1 to TRBJ1-5, with TRBD1 matching 9 bases. V lost 6 bases and J lost 5; bases outside the gene matches: 8. The CDR3 consists of 15 residues. The germline V gene encodes CDR1 MGHRA and CDR2 YSYEKL. The CDR3 DNA reads TGCGCCAGCAGTCGTTTATGGGACAGGGATCAGCCCCAGCATTTT. Its protein product is CASSRLWDRDQPQHF.

V and J are TRBV6-2 or TRBV6-3 and TRBJ1-1, with unresolved D. V shed 2 bases and J shed 4 bases, with 8 bases lying between them. The length of the CDR3 is 13 residues. Germline lookup yields CDR1 MNHEY and CDR2 SVGEGT. The CDR3 sequence: CASSYIYSTEAFF. The CDR3 DNA reads TGTGCCAGCAGTTACATCTATAGCACTGAAGCTTTCTTT.

The rearrangement uses TRBV9 and TRBJ2-1, with TRBD1 matching 9 bases. V lost 6 bases to trimming and J lost 1 base; unmatched junction nucleotides: 11. Germline assignment: CDR1 SGDLS and CDR2 YYNGEE. The CDR3 sequence is 17 residues long. The CDR3: CASTLGIGTGSYNEQFF. CDR3 DNA sequence: TGTGCCAGCACCTTGGGGATCGGGACAGGGTCCTACAATGAGCAGTTCTTC.

The rearrangement joins TRBV19 to TRBJ1-1, with D uncertain. CDR3 length: 11 amino acids. Trimming pared 10 bases from V and 4 bases from J, leaving 10 bases between. CDR1 and CDR2 (germline): LNHDA, SQIVND (reference sequence). CDR3 region: CATLESTEAFF. The CDR3 DNA follows: TGTGCCACTTTAGAAAGCACTGAAGCTTTCTTT.

The chain carries TRBV6-2 or TRBV6-3 and TRBJ2-2, with 7 nucleotides matching TRBD1. The junction had 7 bases not matched to a gene; V was cut back by 6 bases and J by 3 bases. The CDR3 is 15 residues long. Germline CDR1 and CDR2: MNHEY and SVGEGT. This chain's CDR3 is CASSRDRVHTGELFF. The CDR3 nucleotides are TGTGCCAGCAGCCGCGACAGGGTGCACACCGGGGAGCTGTTTTTT.

The chain recombines TRBV7-2 with TRBJ2-1, with D possibly being TRBD1 (5 bases). The CDR3 is 15 amino acids. Germline V lookup: CDR1 SGHTA, CDR2 FQGNSA. The V end lost 1 base, the J end lost 0 bases, and 7 bases lay between the germline ends. CDR3 DNA: TGTGCCAGCAGCTTAGGGGGCAACTCCTACAATGAGCAGTTCTTC. Amino acids: CASSLGGNSYNEQFF.

This sequence joins TRBV28 and TRBJ1-3; a possible D gene is TRBD1 (6 bases). The CDR3 runs to 15 residues. V shed 8 bases and J shed 0 bases, with 14 bases lying between them. Germline assignment: CDR1 MDHEN and CDR2 SYDVKM. The CDR3 is CASSRQAASGNTIYF. In DNA, the CDR3 is TGTGCCAGCTCAAGACAGGCCGCCTCTGGAAACACCATATATTTT.

CDR3 region: CASSQGGFEEKLFF. The CDR3 DNA reads as TGCGCCAGCAGCCAAGGAGGTTTCGAAGAAAAACTGTTTTTT. The V call is TRBV4-3, the J call TRBJ1-4; no reliable D call. Germline values: CDR1 LGHNA, CDR2 YSLEER. This CDR3 has 14 amino acids. Trimming stripped 1 base from V and 8 bases from J, with 11 bases between.

The chain combines TRBV12-3 or TRBV12-4 with TRBJ2-7, with 7 bases that match TRBD1. V shed 3 bases and J 6 bases; nucleotides not matched to a gene: 2. This CDR3 comprises 12 residues. CDR3 amino acids: CASSLTGREQYF. The CDR3 DNA sequence: TGTGCCAGCAGTTTGACAGGGCGCGAGCAGTACTTC.

The gene calls are TRBV19 and TRBJ1-5; no clear D gene. Germline V gives CDR1 LNHDA, CDR2 SQIVND (reference sequence). V lost 10 bases to trimming and J lost 4 bases, with 11 bases between them. CDR3 size: 12 residues. CDR3 nucleotide sequence: TGTGCCATAGACATAAAAAATCAGCCCCAGCATTTT. Translation gives CAIDIKNQPQHF.

The chain uses TRBV5-1 and TRBJ2-2; a possible D gene is TRBD1 (6 bases). The CDR3 is 15 residues long. Germline V CDR1 and CDR2: SGHRS, YFSETQ. V was shortened by 1 base and J by 0 bases, with 7 bases between the two germline ends. CDR3 nucleotide sequence: TGCGCCAGCAGCTTGAACAGGGCGAACACCGGGGAGCTGTTTTTT. Translated: CASSLNRANTGELFF.

The rearrangement uses TRBV20-1 and TRBJ2-1, with D unresolved. The CDR3 loop spans 10 amino acids. Germline assignment: CDR1 DFQATT and CDR2 SNEGSKA (reference sequence). Between the trimmed V and J ends, which lost 3 bases and 8 bases, there was a span of 5 bases. The chain's CDR3 is CSASTDEQFF. The CDR3 coding sequence is TGCAGTGCTAGTACGGATGAGCAGTTCTTC.

This chain joins TRBV6-1 and TRBJ1-1; D gene unclear. Trimming pared 3 bases from V and 4 bases from J, leaving 6 bases between. Germline V gives CDR1 MNHNS, CDR2 SASEGT. The CDR3 is 12 amino acids. CDR3 in amino acids: CASSERSTEAFF. The CDR3 region has the DNA TGTGCCAGCAGTGAGCGAAGCACTGAAGCTTTCTTT.

V and J are TRBV12-2 and TRBJ2-3; the D call in the table, TRBD2, was not verified against the DNA. TRBV12-2 is recorded as a pseudogene. The CDR3 loop spans 16 amino acids. CDR3 bases: TGTGCAAGTCTCGCGGGACTAGCGGGAAGCACAGATACGCAGTATTTT. Its protein product is CASLAGLAGSTDTQYF.

This clone was counted a single time. The genes are TRBV5-5 and TRBJ2-7; D might be TRBD1 (6 bases). The CDR3 consists of 15 residues. V was pared by 0 bases and J by 3 bases, with 13 bases between. From germline, CDR1 is SGHKS and CDR2 YYEKEE (reference sequence). CDR3 sequence (DNA): TGTGCCAGCAGCTTGGGGGGACATAACGTCTACGAGCAGTACTTC. Translation: CASSLGGHNVYEQYF.